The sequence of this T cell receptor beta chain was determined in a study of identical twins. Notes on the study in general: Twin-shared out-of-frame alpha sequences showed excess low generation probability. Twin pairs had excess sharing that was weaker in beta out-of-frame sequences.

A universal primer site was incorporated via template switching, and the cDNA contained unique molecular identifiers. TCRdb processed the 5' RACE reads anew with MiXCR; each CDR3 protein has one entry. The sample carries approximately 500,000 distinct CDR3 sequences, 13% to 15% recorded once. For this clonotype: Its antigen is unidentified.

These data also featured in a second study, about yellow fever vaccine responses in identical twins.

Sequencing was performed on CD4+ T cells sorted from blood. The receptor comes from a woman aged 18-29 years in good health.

As DNA, the CDR3 is TGTGCCAGCAGATCCCGTGTTGGTACGCAGTATTTT. It codes for CASRSRVGTQYF. The gene calls are TRBV28 and TRBJ2-3; D ambiguous. In germline, CDR1 is MDHEN, CDR2 SYDVKM. Trimming cost V 6 bases and J 8 bases, with 12 bases left between them. The CDR3 has 12 amino acids.